The 3 T cell receptor beta chains below come from one sample, sequenced in a study of cytomegalovirus exposure and HLA in healthy donors. The PCR was carried out with 60 Vbeta primers and 13 Jbeta primers. The repertoire was sequenced with immunoSEQ multiplex PCR; TCRdb's copy has only in-frame clones and lacks some. There are around 160,000 clones in the sample; around 86% occur only once, and less than 5% lies in the top ten. The sample was PBMCs. The receptors shown here come from a man aged 50-59 years in good health and CMV-seropositive.

This clone was seen only a few times. The V call is TRBV2, the J call TRBJ1-5, with D possibly matching TRBD1 (6 bases). V was trimmed by 6 bases and J by 0 bases, leaving 9 bases between them. The CDR3 runs 14 residues. Looked up from germline, CDR1 is SNHLY and CDR2 is FYNNEI. The CDR3 reads CASSGDISNQPQHF. The CDR3 region has the DNA TGTGCCAGCAGCGGGGACATTAGCAATCAGCCCCAGCATTTT. The variable domain in full, with the rest retrieved from reference TRBV2 and TRBJ1-5, is EPEVTQTPSHQVTQMGQEVILRCVPISNHLYFYWYRQILGQKVEFLVSFYNNEISEKSEIFDDQFSVERPDGSNFTLKIRSTKLEDSAMYFCASSGDISNQPQHFGDGTRLSIL.

The chain uses TRBV4-1 and TRBJ2-1; 11 bases agree with TRBD2. V gave up 4 bases and J gave up 8 bases; unmatched junction bases: 13. CDR1 and CDR2 (germline): MGHRA, YSYEKL. This CDR3 is built from 17 residues. The DNA for the CDR3 is TGCGCCAGCAGCCTATTGACTAGCGGGATGGTTGAGTATGAGCAGTTCTTC. As protein: CASSLLTSGMVEYEQFF.

This rearrangement joins TRBV6-1 to TRBJ2-1, with 8 bases aligning to TRBD1. The CDR3 spans 15 residues. The V and J ends lost 8 bases and 4 bases, in that order; junction bases with no gene match: 10. Germline CDR1 MNHNS, CDR2 SASEGT. The CDR3 here is CASPGTGLTYNEQFF. The CDR3 nucleotides read TGTGCCAGCCCTGGGACAGGTTTGACTTACAATGAGCAGTTCTTC.